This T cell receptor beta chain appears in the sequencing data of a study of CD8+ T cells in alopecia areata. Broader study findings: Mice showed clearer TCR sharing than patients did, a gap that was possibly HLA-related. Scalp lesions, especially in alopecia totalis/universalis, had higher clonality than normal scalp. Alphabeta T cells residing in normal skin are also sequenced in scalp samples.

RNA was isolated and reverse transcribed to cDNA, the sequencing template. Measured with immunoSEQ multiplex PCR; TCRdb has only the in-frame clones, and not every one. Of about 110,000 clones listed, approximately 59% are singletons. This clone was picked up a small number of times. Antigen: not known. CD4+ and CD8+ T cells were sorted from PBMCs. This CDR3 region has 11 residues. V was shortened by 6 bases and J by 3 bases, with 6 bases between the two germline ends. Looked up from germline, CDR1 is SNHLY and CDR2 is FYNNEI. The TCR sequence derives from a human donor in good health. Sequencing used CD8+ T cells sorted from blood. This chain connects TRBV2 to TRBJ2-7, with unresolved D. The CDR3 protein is CASSPIYEQYF. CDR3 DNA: TGTGCCAGCAGCCCTATCTACGAGCAGTACTTC. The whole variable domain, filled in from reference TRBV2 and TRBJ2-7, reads EPEVTQTPSHQVTQMGQEVILRCVPISNHLYFYWYRQILGQKVEFLVSFYNNEISEKSEIFDDQFSVERPDGSNFTLKIRSTKLEDSAMYFCASSPIYEQYFGPGTRLTVT.